Below, 27 T cell receptor beta chains from the same sample are listed, as sequenced in a study of T cells after yellow fever vaccination. TCRdb re-called the 5' RACE reads through MiXCR, storing one row per CDR3 protein. The sample lists under 200,000 distinct CDR3 sequences, approximately 10% occurring once. The sample consisted of CD8+ T cells sorted from PBMCs, taken 15 days after the yellow fever booster vaccination. The receptors stem from a young man who received the YFV17D yellow fever vaccine.

This clonotype was found a few times. The chain uses TRBV5-1 and TRBJ2-5; tentative D call: TRBD1 (5 bases). V lost 1 base to trimming and J lost 2 bases, with 12 bases between them. Germline V gene sequence: CDR1 SGHRS, CDR2 YFSETQ. The CDR3 loop spans 15 amino acids. This chain's CDR3 is CASSLRGSAQETQYF. CDR3 bases: TGCGCCAGCAGCTTGAGGGGTTCAGCGCAAGAGACCCAGTACTTC.

This clonotype showed up many times. J is TRBJ2-1 and V is TRBV7-2; D is uncertain. Germline-derived CDR1 and CDR2 are SGHTA and FQGNSA. The CDR3 is 15 amino acids. Trimming removed 1 base from V and 2 bases from J, with 9 bases in between. CDR3 coding DNA: TGTGCCAGCAGCTTAGAGTATCTAGCCTACAATGAGCAGTTCTTC. Protein product: CASSLEYLAYNEQFF.

This clonotype was seen only a few times. V usage is TRBV7-9 and J usage is TRBJ1-2; D not certain. Trimming removed 5 bases from V and 2 bases from J, with 15 bases in between. The germline V gene has CDR1 SEHNR and CDR2 FQNEAQ (reference sequence). There are 15 residues in the CDR3. The DNA of the CDR3 is TGTGCCAGCAGCGACCGGGTCGACTACAACTATGGCTACACCTTC. Protein: CASSDRVDYNYGYTF.

The rearrangement joins TRBV10-3 to TRBJ1-1; 7 bases agree with TRBD1. Germline V gene sequence: CDR1 ENHRY, CDR2 SYGVKD. J lost 4 bases, V lost 7 bases, and 6 bases had no gene match. The CDR3 sequence is 13 residues long. The chain's CDR3 is CAIKPGGFTEAFF. CDR3 sequence (DNA): TGTGCCATCAAGCCAGGGGGATTCACTGAAGCTTTCTTT.

The gene calls are TRBV27 and TRBJ2-7, with 9 bases identical to TRBD1. V shed 5 bases, J shed 1 base, and the junction held 6 bases outside the gene matches. Germline V gene sequence: CDR1 MNHEY, CDR2 SMNVEV (reference sequence). The CDR3 contains 15 residues. CDR3 sequence reads: CASSPTGTGSYEQYF. Written as DNA, the CDR3 is TGTGCCAGCAGTCCTACCGGGACAGGGTCCTACGAGCAGTACTTC.

CDR3 region: CASSSPGHHYEQYF. The CDR3 region has the DNA TGTGCCAGCAGCTCGCCGGGACACCACTACGAGCAGTACTTC. V usage is TRBV7-9 and J usage is TRBJ2-7; a possible D gene is TRBD1 (6 bases). Germline V lookup: CDR1 SEHNR, CDR2 FQNEAQ (reference sequence). The CDR3 runs to 14 residues. The V and J ends lost 4 bases and 3 bases respectively, with 13 bases between them.

This clonotype was recorded many times. V is TRBV7-3 and J is TRBJ1-2, with D unresolved. The CDR3 is 13 residues long. V was shortened by 2 bases and J by 4 bases, with 8 bases between the two germline ends. Germline-derived CDR1 and CDR2 are SGHTA and FQGTGA. The CDR3 region is CASSLEGGYGYTF. The CDR3 DNA sequence: TGTGCCAGCAGCTTAGAGGGTGGCTATGGCTACACCTTC.

This clonotype was observed a few times. The chain uses TRBV13 and TRBJ1-5; D not resolved. Trimming took off 1 base at V and 8 bases at J, with 6 bases between the two ends. The CDR3 totals 12 residues. The germline V gene encodes CDR1 PRHDT and CDR2 FYEKMQ (reference sequence). The chain's CDR3 is CASSLDNEPQHF. CDR3 DNA sequence: TGTGCCAGCAGCTTAGACAACGAGCCCCAGCATTTT.

The chain couples TRBV6-5 to TRBJ1-6; D unresolved. Trimming removed 5 bases at V and 6 bases at J, with 8 bases between. CDR1 and CDR2 from the germline V gene are MNHEY and SVGAGI. This CDR3 region has 13 residues. The CDR3, as DNA: TGTGCCAGCAGTCTCCGGGGTAATTCACCCCTCCACTTT. It is translated as CASSLRGNSPLHF.

In its sample, this clonotype was seen a few times. The V call is TRBV4-3, the J call TRBJ2-3; either TRBD1 or TRBD2 may fit D (5 bases each). Germline V lookup: CDR1 LGHNA, CDR2 YSLEER. V was trimmed by 1 base and J by 4 bases, leaving 18 bases between them. This CDR3 is 17 amino acids long. The DNA of the CDR3 is TGCGCCAGCAGCCAAGGGGCCGGGACCTCGGGCGCAGATACGCAGTATTTT. Translating gives CASSQGAGTSGADTQYF.

In its sample, this clonotype was seen a few times. The genes are TRBV2 and TRBJ2-7; D assignment may be TRBD1 or TRBD2 (5 bases each). The CDR3 is 11 amino acids. The V gene's germline CDR1 is SNHLY and CDR2 FYNNEI. V was shortened by 6 bases and J by 6 bases, with 9 bases between the two germline ends. CDR3 DNA sequence: TGTGCCAGCAGGGGACCCTTCGAGCAGTACTTC. Protein: CASRGPFEQYF.

This clonotype has a handful of counts. The chain recombines TRBV6-5 with TRBJ2-2; D is unresolved. The CDR3 covers 14 residues. V was trimmed by 2 bases and J by 3 bases, leaving 7 bases between them. The V gene's germline CDR1 is MNHEY and CDR2 SVGAGI. CDR3 residues: CASSYQVYTGELFF. The CDR3 nucleotides read TGTGCCAGCAGTTACCAGGTGTACACCGGGGAGCTGTTTTTT.

The V call is TRBV20-1, the J call TRBJ2-7; D is ambiguous. The V gene's germline CDR1 is DFQATT and CDR2 SNEGSKA (reference sequence). Trimming took off 5 bases at V and 7 bases at J, with 18 bases between the two ends. CDR3 size: 13 residues. The CDR3 is CSAAGLTVYEQYV. For the CDR3, the DNA is TGCAGTGCTGCTGGGCTAACAGTCTATGAGCAGTACGTC.

The V and J genes are TRBV7-9 and TRBJ1-1; D gene ambiguous. CDR1 and CDR2 (germline): SEHNR, FQNEAQ (reference sequence). This CDR3 region has 13 residues. V was cut by 7 bases and J by 4 bases, with 13 bases left in between. CDR3 sequence reads: CASKETGSTEAFF. The CDR3 nucleotides are TGTGCCAGCAAAGAAACGGGGAGCACTGAAGCTTTCTTT.

The chain combines TRBV6-5 with TRBJ2-7, with a possible D match to TRBD1 (6 bases). CDR3 length: 14 amino acids. Germline values: CDR1 MNHEY, CDR2 SVGAGI. Trimming stripped 9 bases from V and 2 bases from J, with 17 bases between. CDR3 sequence (DNA): TGTGCCAGATCCCAGGGGCCGCAAACCTACGAGCAGTACTTC. Translated: CARSQGPQTYEQYF.

J is TRBJ1-1 and V is TRBV12-3 or TRBV12-4; TRBD1 is a possible D gene (6 bases). Trimming cost V 3 bases and J 2 bases, with 10 bases left between them. The CDR3 extends over 14 amino acids. The CDR3 region has the DNA TGTGCCAGCAGTTTGGGGGCGGTAAACACTGAAGCTTTCTTT. Translation gives CASSLGAVNTEAFF.

The rearrangement links TRBV30 to TRBJ1-2, with D possibly TRBD1 on 5 matching bases. V was pared by 5 bases and J by 4 bases, with 17 bases between. CDR1 and CDR2 from the germline V gene are GTSNPN and SVGIG (reference sequence). This CDR3 is 14 amino acids long. In DNA form, the CDR3 reads TGTGCCTGGCGGGACGGACGACCTCCCTATGGCTACACCTTC. This codes for CAWRDGRPPYGYTF. The whole variable domain, remainder taken from reference TRBV30 and TRBJ1-2, is SQTIHQWPATLVQPVGSPLSLECTVEGTSNPNLYWYRQAAGRGLQLLFYSVGIGQISSEVPQNLSASRPQDRQFILSSKKLLLSDSGFYLCAWRDGRPPYGYTFGSGTRLTVV.

The J gene is TRBJ1-2, the V gene TRBV6-5; D is uncertain. In germline, CDR1 is MNHEY, CDR2 SVGAGI. Deletions cut 0 bases from V and 3 bases from J, with 11 bases between. This CDR3 has 15 residues. CDR3 in amino acids: CASSYSIPGDYGYTF. The CDR3 nucleotides are TGTGCCAGCAGTTACTCGATCCCCGGGGACTATGGCTACACCTTC.

In nucleotides, the CDR3 is TGTGCCAGCAGTTTCGACAGGGGTGGCTACGAGCAGTACTTC. This codes for CASSFDRGGYEQYF. The chain links TRBV27 to TRBJ2-7, with TRBD1 matching over 8 bases. V shed 3 bases, J shed 3 bases, and the junction held 4 bases outside the gene matches. Germline V gives CDR1 MNHEY, CDR2 SMNVEV (reference sequence). The CDR3 consists of 14 residues.

This clonotype has just a few counts. This chain connects TRBV15 to TRBJ2-3; D not certain. The ends were cut back, 0 bases at V and 4 bases at J, with 8 bases in the middle. The CDR3 totals 14 residues. The germline V gene has CDR1 LNHNV and CDR2 YYDKDF (reference sequence). The chain's CDR3 is CATSRDRVADTQYF. Written as DNA, the CDR3 is TGTGCCACCAGCAGAGATCGTGTCGCAGATACGCAGTATTTT.

CDR3 coding DNA: TGCGCCAGCAGTCGACTAGGGAGCACAGATACGCAGTATTTT. It yields the protein CASSRLGSTDTQYF. The chain is built from TRBV4-1 and TRBJ2-3; D possibly corresponds to TRBD2 (6 bases). CDR1 MGHRA and CDR2 YSYEKL come from the germline V gene. CDR3 length: 14 amino acids. V lost 6 bases to trimming and J lost 0 bases, with 10 bases between them.

This clonotype has only a few counts. The chain employs TRBV23-1 and TRBJ2-7; 7 bases are shared with TRBD1. TRBV23-1 is placed among ORFs of uncertain function. After removal of 2 bases from V and 3 bases from J, the junction contained 10 bases not matched to a gene. This CDR3 region has 16 residues. In nucleotides, the CDR3 is TGCGCCAGCAGTCAACGAATACCGGGACAGAACTACGAGCAGTACGTC. Encoded protein: CASSQRIPGQNYEQYV.

In this sample, this clonotype turned up a few times. V is TRBV29-1 and J is TRBJ2-2; D remains ambiguous. V shed 3 bases and J shed 6 bases, with 5 bases lying between them. The CDR3 is 11 residues long. Per the germline V gene, CDR1 is SQVTM and CDR2 is ANQGSEA. The CDR3 DNA reads as TGCAGCGTTGAGGGTGCCGGGGAGCTGTTTTTT. Its translation is CSVEGAGELFF.

This clonotype was observed many times. This chain joins TRBV5-1 and TRBJ1-1, with D tentatively TRBD1 (5 bases). The CDR3 is 13 residues long. V was pared by 1 base and J by 3 bases, with 7 bases between. Looked up from germline, CDR1 is SGHRS and CDR2 is YFSETQ. Written as DNA, the CDR3 is TGCGCCAGCAGCTTGCGGGGACACACTGAAGCTTTCTTT. It codes for CASSLRGHTEAFF. Based on the CDR3 plus reference TRBV5-1 and TRBJ1-1, the full variable domain is KAGVTQTPRYLIKTRGQQVTLSCSPISGHRSVSWYQQTPGQGLQFLFEYFSETQRNKGNFPGRFSGRQFSNSRSEMNVSTLELGDSALYLCASSLRGHTEAFFGQGTRLTVV.

This clonotype has at least ten counts. V usage is TRBV6-5 and J usage is TRBJ1-6; possible D gene TRBD1, 6 bases. The CDR3 is 13 residues long. Germline CDR1 is MNHEY and CDR2 is SVGAGI. The V end was cut by 8 bases, the J end by 5 bases, with 10 bases between. CDR3 sequence reads: CASHTGNNSPLHF. The CDR3 DNA reads as TGTGCCAGCCACACAGGGAATAATTCACCCCTCCACTTT.

The chain carries TRBV29-1 and TRBJ2-2, with 8 positions matching TRBD1. J was trimmed by 3 bases and V by 4 bases; bases with no gene match: 4. The CDR3 runs to 14 residues. CDR1 and CDR2 from the germline V gene are SQVTM and ANQGSEA. CDR3 protein: CSVATGADTGELFF. CDR3 DNA sequence: TGCAGCGTTGCGACAGGGGCGGACACCGGGGAGCTGTTTTTT.

This clonotype was seen only a few times. This sequence joins TRBV6-6 and TRBJ1-1; the D is unclear. This CDR3 is 15 amino acids long. The V and J ends lost 0 bases and 4 bases respectively, with 12 bases between them. The V gene's germline CDR1 is MNHNY and CDR2 SVGAGI (reference sequence). CDR3 nucleotide sequence: TGTGCCAGCAGTTACTCGAGATTCGTAGGCACTGAAGCTTTCTTT. It is translated as CASSYSRFVGTEAFF.